This T cell receptor beta chain is from a study of cytotoxic CD8 clonotypes in ibrutinib-treated CLL. The CDR3 extends over 14 amino acids. Losses at the gene ends were 7 bases for V and 5 bases for J; bases not matched to a gene: 5. CDR1 and CDR2 from the germline V gene are SNHLY and FYNNEI. The data were produced by immunoSEQ multiplex PCR, yet TCRdb's version contains in-frame clones alone and is incomplete. The repertoire holds roughly 170,000 clones, with around 80% as singletons. Here the sequenced sample was PBMCs, taken after 24 months of ibrutinib treatment. V is TRBV2 and J is TRBJ2-7; TRBD2 matches 13 bases. This receptor was identified in a human donor with chronic lymphocytic leukemia. The CDR3: CASNGLAGVDEQYF. Written as DNA, the CDR3 is TGTGCCAGCAATGGACTAGCGGGAGTCGACGAGCAGTACTTC.